This T cell receptor beta chain was captured in a study of blood T cell repertoires in COVID-19. Study-level information: The United States, Italy and Spain supplied acute and convalescent COVID-19 samples.

How the authors handled the data: Amplification with reference gene primers provided the estimates of nucleated cell counts. Profiling relied on immunoSEQ multiplex PCR, and the TCRdb table lists in-frame clones only, not all of them. The V and J calls and clone size come from that table; D and trimming were worked out from the DNA. Of under 200,000 clones in the sample, 60% to 85% were seen once. The CDR3 sequence is 13 residues long. V shed 5 bases, J shed 6 bases, and the junction held 6 bases outside the gene matches. Material for sequencing was peripheral blood. The sequence came from a man aged 55 to 69 with acute or convalescent COVID-19. The chain is built from TRBV12-3 or TRBV12-4 and TRBJ1-2, with 7 bases identical to TRBD1. CDR3 region: CASSVGQTDGYTF. The CDR3 DNA sequence: TGTGCCAGCAGTGTGGGACAGACAGATGGCTACACCTTC.